The rows below give T cell receptor beta chains drawn from one sample of a study of shared clonotypes between healthy human individuals. Profiling relied on immunoSEQ multiplex PCR, and the TCRdb table lists in-frame clones only, not all of them. Of about 550,000 clones in the sample, 95% to 96% are singletons; the top ten hold approximately 0.1%. Specimen: naive CD8+ T cells sorted from blood. These receptors all come from a woman in her twenties or thirties in good health. Each CDR3 is given with its conserved first and last residue. Each record gives: clone size, V gene, D gene, J gene, CDR3 protein, CDR3 DNA. A D gene is named only where the DNA matches it firmly. The size of a clone is reported for some rows only, either as once, few or many, or as a class for expanded clones.

-,TRBV5-4,TRBD2,TRBJ2-1,CASSQIAGMSSYNEQFF,TGTGCCAGCAGCCAGATAGCGGGGATGAGCTCCTACAATGAGCAGTTCTTC
-,TRBV28,-,TRBJ2-7,CASSRIGTWALGGLYEQYF,TGTGCCAGCAGCCGCATTGGGACGTGGGCGTTGGGGGGACTCTACGAGCAGTACTTC
-,TRBV19,-,TRBJ2-7,CASSNGAGEQYF,TGTGCCAGTAGCAACGGGGCTGGCGAGCAGTACTTC
-,TRBV7-8,-,TRBJ1-4,CASSLVPLLNEKLFF,TGTGCCAGCAGCTTAGTTCCCCTACTCAATGAAAAACTGTTTTTT
-,TRBV14,-,TRBJ1-1,CASSQAEGRGAEAFF,TGTGCCAGCAGCCAAGCGGAGGGTAGGGGGGCTGAAGCTTTCTTT
-,TRBV5-6,-,TRBJ2-6,CASSSTLPVYVANVLTF,TGTGCCAGCAGCTCGACGCTACCAGTGTACGTTGCCAACGTCCTGACTTTC
-,TRBV30,-,TRBJ2-1,CAWSVASGPYNEQFF,TGTGCCTGGAGTGTAGCGAGCGGGCCCTACAATGAGCAGTTCTTC
-,TRBV10-1,-,TRBJ2-7,CASSADTGLYVEQYF,TGCGCCAGCAGTGCGGATACAGGCCTCTACGTGGAGCAGTACTTC
-,TRBV15,-,TRBJ2-7,CATSGRNPEGGVTYEQYF,TGTGCCACCAGCGGACGGAACCCGGAGGGGGGCGTTACCTACGAGCAGTACTTC
-,TRBV19,-,TRBJ1-2,CASTTAAGYGYTF,TGTGCCAGTACCACCGCTGCGGGCTATGGCTACACCTTC
-,TRBV9,-,TRBJ1-1,CASSVGGLTEAFF,TGTGCCAGCAGCGTAGGAGGGTTGACTGAAGCTTTCTTT
-,TRBV6-5,TRBD2,TRBJ2-3,CASSLLAGGPDTQYF,TGTGCCAGCAGTCTACTAGCGGGAGGCCCAGATACGCAGTATTTT
-,TRBV28,-,TRBJ1-2,CASSLRGARYGYTF,TGTGCCAGCAGTTTACGTGGGGCGCGGTATGGCTACACCTTC
once,TRBV6-4,-,TRBJ1-2,CASSDSIPGNGYTF,TGTGCCAGCAGTGACTCGATTCCGGGGAATGGCTACACCTTC
-,TRBV7-9,-,TRBJ1-4,CASSPLGGAGEKLFF,TGTGCCAGCAGCCCGTTGGGCGGTGCGGGTGAAAAACTGTTTTTT
once,TRBV6-6,-,TRBJ1-2,CATSSVGDYGYTF,TGTGCCACCTCCTCGGTAGGGGACTATGGCTACACCTTC
-,TRBV7-2,-,TRBJ2-1,CASSRPKELDRDEQFF,TGTGCCAGCAGCCGCCCGAAGGAACTAGATCGGGATGAGCAGTTCTTC
once,TRBV5-1,-,TRBJ2-2,CASSFIGGITGELFF,TGCGCCAGCAGCTTTATAGGCGGGATCACCGGGGAGCTGTTTTTT
-,TRBV19,-,TRBJ1-5,CASKSVRPLNQPQHF,TGTGCCAGTAAATCCGTCAGGCCCCTCAATCAGCCCCAGCATTTT
-,TRBV6-5,TRBD1,TRBJ2-7,CASSDRDRVSEQYF,TGTGCCAGCAGTGACCGGGACAGGGTCTCCGAGCAGTACTTC
-,TRBV7-6,TRBD1,TRBJ2-7,CASSSGTGASREQYF,TGTGCCAGCAGCTCCGGGACAGGGGCGTCCCGTGAGCAGTACTTC
-,TRBV5-1,-,TRBJ2-7,CASSDPGITYEQYF,TGCGCCAGCAGCGACCCAGGGATTACCTACGAGCAGTACTTC
-,TRBV4-1,-,TRBJ2-1,CASSQVVAGGGDEQLF,TGCGCCAGCAGCCAAGTTGTCGCCGGGGGTGGGGATGAGCAGCTCTTC
once,TRBV4-1,TRBD1,TRBJ2-7,CASSQSQGTGGTEQYF,TGCGCCAGCAGCCAATCCCAGGGGACAGGGGGCACCGAGCAGTACTTC
-,TRBV5-8,TRBD2,TRBJ2-7,CASRTGGRYEQYF,TGTGCCAGCAGGACGGGAGGGCGGTACGAGCAGTACTTC
-,TRBV7-9,TRBD2,TRBJ2-2,CASSAGTSGTVPNTGELFF,TGTGCCAGCAGCGCTGGGACTAGCGGGACGGTACCTAACACCGGGGAGCTGTTTTTT
-,TRBV7-9,-,TRBJ1-3,CACGGLEGDTIYF,TGTGCCTGCGGAGGACTCGAGGGGGACACCATATATTTT
-,TRBV4-1,TRBD1,TRBJ2-2,CASSQAARPGGTGELFF,TGCGCCAGCAGCCAAGCAGCCAGGCCAGGGGGCACCGGGGAGCTGTTTTTT
-,TRBV25-1,-,TRBJ1-1,CASTTKGLMNTEAFF,TGTGCCAGCACAACGAAGGGCTTAATGAACACTGAAGCTTTCTTT
-,TRBV29-1,TRBD2,TRBJ2-3,CSVVAGVSDTQYF,TGCAGCGTTGTAGCGGGAGTTTCAGATACGCAGTATTTT
few,TRBV2,-,TRBJ1-4,CASSDITEKLFF,TGTGCCAGCAGTGATATCACGGAAAAACTGTTTTTT
-,TRBV5-4,-,TRBJ2-1,CASSQYGDLSYNEQFF,TGTGCCAGCAGCCAGTATGGCGATTTGTCCTACAATGAGCAGTTCTTC
-,TRBV6-1,-,TRBJ2-3,CASSEARSDTQYF,TGTGCCAGCAGTGAAGCGAGGTCAGATACGCAGTATTTT
once,TRBV6-5,TRBD1,TRBJ2-7,CASSYFPGTGGDEQYF,TGTGCCAGCAGTTACTTTCCCGGGACAGGGGGCGACGAGCAGTACTTC
-,TRBV7-6,TRBD1,TRBJ2-7,CASSLGSGSGGSYEQYF,TGTGCCAGCAGCTTAGGTTCGGGGTCAGGGGGATCTTACGAGCAGTACTTC
-,TRBV5-8,-,TRBJ2-7,CASSLPPAYEQYF,TGTGCCAGCAGCTTGCCCCCCGCCTACGAGCAGTACTTC
-,TRBV27,-,TRBJ2-5,CASRLRGLGETQYF,TGTGCCAGCCGTTTGAGGGGTCTTGGAGAGACCCAGTACTTC
once,TRBV6-5,-,TRBJ1-1,CASSDQVAFF,TGTGCCAGCAGTGACCAAGTAGCTTTCTTT
-,TRBV29-1,TRBD2,TRBJ2-1,CSVDGGSYNEQFF,TGCAGCGTTGACGGGGGGTCCTACAATGAGCAGTTCTTC
-,TRBV7-9,TRBD1,TRBJ2-2,CASRQGRVTGELFF,TGTGCCAGCAGACAGGGGCGAGTTACCGGGGAGCTGTTTTTT
-,TRBV11-2,-,TRBJ2-7,CASSLTGGYEQYF,TGTGCCAGCAGCCTCACCGGAGGTTACGAGCAGTACTTC
-,TRBV27,-,TRBJ2-2,CASRIITGELFF,TGTGCCAGCAGAATAATCACCGGGGAGCTGTTTTTT
-,TRBV11-2,-,TRBJ2-3,CASSLVGPDTQYF,TGTGCCAGCAGCTTAGTAGGGCCCGATACGCAGTATTTT
-,TRBV7-9,-,TRBJ1-1,CASSSKNTEAFF,TGTGCCAGCAGCTCAAAGAACACTGAAGCTTTCTTT
-,TRBV6-5,-,TRBJ1-1,CASSYSEMNTEAFF,TGTGCCAGCAGTTACTCGGAGATGAACACTGAAGCTTTCTTT
-,TRBV4-1,TRBD1,TRBJ2-7,CASSFSTGIEQYF,TGCGCCAGCAGCTTCTCGACAGGGATCGAGCAGTACTTC
-,TRBV9,-,TRBJ2-7,CASSVVGDGTDEQYF,TGTGCCAGCAGCGTAGTCGGAGACGGAACGGACGAGCAGTACTTC
-,TRBV28,TRBD2,TRBJ2-1,CASSPLGLAGKNEQFF,TGTGCCAGCAGTCCCCTGGGGCTAGCGGGCAAAAATGAGCAGTTCTTC
few,TRBV30,TRBD2,TRBJ2-7,CAWSLAGDDEQYF,TGTGCCTGGAGTTTAGCGGGAGACGACGAGCAGTACTTC